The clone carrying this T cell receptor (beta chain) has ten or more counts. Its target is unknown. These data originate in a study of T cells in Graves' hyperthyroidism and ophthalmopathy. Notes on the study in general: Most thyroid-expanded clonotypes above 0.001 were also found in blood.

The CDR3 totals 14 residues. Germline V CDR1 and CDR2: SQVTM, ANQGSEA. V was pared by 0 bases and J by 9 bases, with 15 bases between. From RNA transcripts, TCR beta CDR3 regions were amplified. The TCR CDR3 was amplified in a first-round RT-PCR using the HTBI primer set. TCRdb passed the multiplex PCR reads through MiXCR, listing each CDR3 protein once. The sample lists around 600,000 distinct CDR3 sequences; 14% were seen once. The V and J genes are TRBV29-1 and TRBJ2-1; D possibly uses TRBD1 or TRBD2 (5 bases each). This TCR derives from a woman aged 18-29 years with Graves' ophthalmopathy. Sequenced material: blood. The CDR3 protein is CSVEDGPEGSEQFF. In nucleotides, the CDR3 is TGCAGCGTTGAAGATGGCCCCGAGGGGAGTGAGCAGTTCTTC.